This T cell receptor (beta chain) was retrieved from a study of human T cells and chemical hapten exposure. Study-wide context: Epicutaneous patch tests delivered 0.01% DPC to the upper back, with evaluation at 6 days.

V shed 4 bases and J shed 6 bases, with 9 bases lying between them. Germline V gene data show CDR1 as MNHEY and CDR2 as SMNVEV (reference sequence). The CDR3 runs 13 residues. The sample's time point: pre-sensitization, week 0. Treatment given: therapeutic diphenylcyclopropenone sensitization with weekly scalp DPC. Original processing methods: With a range of about 20,000 to 750,000, the median per sample was roughly 91,000 TCRs. A single record per CDR3 protein comes from TCRdb applying MiXCR to the RACE reads. The V and J calls and clone size are TCRdb's, not the authors'. The sample contains roughly 380,000 distinct CDR3 sequences, around 5.5% of which appear only once. This clonotype was observed many times.

The sample here was whole blood, taken in connection with sensitization to the hapten diphenylcyclopropenone (DPC). The rearrangement joins TRBV27 to TRBJ2-2; D gene ambiguous. The clonotype comes from a woman in her 50s with alopecia areata. Some clones in this sample may be carry-over from other donors' samples. CDR3 nucleotide sequence: TGTGCCAGCAGTTCCCAAGGGCCCGGGGAGCTGTTTTTT. Translating gives CASSSQGPGELFF.